Sequencing of this T cell receptor beta chain was carried out in a study of T cell responses to AZD1222 COVID-19 vaccine. Study-level results: Clonal diversity may have been underestimated in mostly white British donors. Only 6 or 7 individuals given AZD1222 were seropositive at baseline. There were vaccine-associated CD4 TCRs across spike, dominant at 160-218 and 743-854.

Of note for this clone: The antigen is not known.

Data came from immunoSEQ multiplex PCR; TCRdb stores just in-frame clones and leaves some out. The data show about 86,000 clones, roughly 90% seen once. Material: peripheral blood, obtained 28 days after the second AZD1222 dose. This clonotype was obtained from an adult who received the AZD1222 COVID-19 vaccine.

The CDR3 loop is CASSLGTSGERETQYF. Written as DNA, the CDR3 is TGTGCCAGCAGCCTCGGGACTAGCGGGGAGAGAGAGACCCAGTACTTC. The J gene is TRBJ2-5, the V gene TRBV9, with 13 bases fitting TRBD2. V lost 4 bases and J lost 4; bases outside the gene matches: 7. CDR1 is SGDLS and CDR2 is YYNGEE in the germline V gene. The CDR3 length is 16 residues. The full variable domain, with the rest looked up from reference TRBV9 and TRBJ2-5, is DSGVTQTPKHLITATGQRVTLRCSPRSGDLSVYWYQQSLDQGLQFLIQYYNGEERAKGNILERFSAQQFPDLHSELNLSSLELGDSALYFCASSLGTSGERETQYFGPGTRLLVL.